The T cell receptor (beta chain) under discussion was sequenced for a study of blood T cell repertoires in COVID-19. About the study: Samples of COVID-19 (acute and convalescent) were obtained from the United States, Italy and Spain. The analysed material was cDNA or gDNA that came from T cells, B-cell-depleted T cells, or PBMCs.

Source study methods: Amplified reference gene primers provided the basis for estimating nucleated cell counts. Clones were sequenced by immunoSEQ multiplex PCR, and TCRdb holds only the in-frame ones, with some missing. Clone size and the V and J calls come from that table; the DNA yielded D and trimming. The sample has about 230,000 clones, around 84% seen once. Germline V gene lookup returns CDR1 MDHEN and CDR2 SYDVKM. This CDR3 comprises 14 residues. V lost 4 bases and J lost 1, with 10 bases in between. This rearrangement joins TRBV28 to TRBJ1-1; the D is unclear. Sequencing input: peripheral blood. The origin of this receptor is a man in his fifties with COVID-19, enrolled during active disease. The CDR3 spells CASSYMRRNTEAFF. The CDR3 region has the DNA TGTGCCAGCAGTTATATGCGGAGGAACACTGAAGCTTTCTTT. Full variable domain (rest looked up from reference TRBV28 and TRBJ1-1): DVKVTQSSRYLVKRTGEKVFLECVQDMDHENMFWYRQDPGLGLRLIYFSYDVKMKEKGDIPEGYSVSREKKERFSLILESASTNQTSMYLCASSYMRRNTEAFFGQGTRLTVV.